This TCR beta chain was recovered during a study of vaccination and CD4 T cells after COVID-19. Background on the study: A median of about 98 days (range 35 to 161) separated diagnosis from post-COVID sampling. Findings of the study overall: SARS-CoV-2-reactive clonotypes showed a nonsignificant median rise from about 20 to 38.

This clonotype appeared a few times. Its antigen is unidentified. The treatment denotes: roughly 10-day PBMC culture with coronavirus spike peptide pools or control peptides (ViraFEST assay). Oncomine TCR Beta short-read sequencing was applied to DNA from cultured CD4+ T cells. Cultured CD4+ T cells were the source of extracted genomic DNA. TCRdb passed the PCR reads through MiXCR, listing each CDR3 protein once. This table has 15,000 to 20,000 distinct CDR3 sequences, around 75% appearing once. The CDR3 has 14 residues. The ends were cut back, 0 bases at V and 1 base at J, with 7 bases in the middle. The germline V gene encodes CDR1 SGHNT and CDR2 YYREEE (reference sequence).

The rearrangement links TRBV5-4 to TRBJ1-2; unclear D gene. The sequencing sample was made of CD4+ T cells from blood, cultured in vitro. The clonotype originates from a human donor who had recovered from COVID-19. The CDR3 nucleotides are TGTGCCAGCAGCTTGGGTCAGAATAACTATGGCTACACCTTC. Translated, it gives CASSLGQNNYGYTF.